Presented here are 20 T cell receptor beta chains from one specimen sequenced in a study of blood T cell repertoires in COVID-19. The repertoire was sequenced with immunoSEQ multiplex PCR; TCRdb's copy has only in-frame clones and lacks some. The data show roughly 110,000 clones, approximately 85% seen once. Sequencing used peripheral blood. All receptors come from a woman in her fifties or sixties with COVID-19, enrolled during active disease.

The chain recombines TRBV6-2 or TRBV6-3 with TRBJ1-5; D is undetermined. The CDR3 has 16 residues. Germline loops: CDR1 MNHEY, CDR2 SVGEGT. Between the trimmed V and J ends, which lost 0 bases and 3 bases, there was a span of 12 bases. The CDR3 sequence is CASSYSDGSPNQPQHF. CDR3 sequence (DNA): TGTGCCAGCAGTTACTCGGACGGGAGTCCCAATCAGCCCCAGCATTTT.

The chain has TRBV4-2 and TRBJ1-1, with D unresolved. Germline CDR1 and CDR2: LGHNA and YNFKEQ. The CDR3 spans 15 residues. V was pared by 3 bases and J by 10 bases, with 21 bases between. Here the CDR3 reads CASSHRDTAVEAAFF. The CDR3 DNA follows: TGTGCCAGCAGCCACCGCGATACGGCAGTCGAGGCAGCTTTCTTT.

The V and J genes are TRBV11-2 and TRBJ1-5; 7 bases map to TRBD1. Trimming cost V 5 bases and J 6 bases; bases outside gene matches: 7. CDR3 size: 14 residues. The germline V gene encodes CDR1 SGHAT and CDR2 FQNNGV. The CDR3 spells CASSQGENGQPQHF. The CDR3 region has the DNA TGTGCCAGCAGCCAGGGGGAGAACGGTCAGCCCCAGCATTTT.

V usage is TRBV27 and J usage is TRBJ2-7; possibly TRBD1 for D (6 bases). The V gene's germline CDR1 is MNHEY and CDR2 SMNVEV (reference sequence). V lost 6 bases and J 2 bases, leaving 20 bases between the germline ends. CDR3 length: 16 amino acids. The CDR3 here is CASSLHMDSPTYEQYF. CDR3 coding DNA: TGTGCCAGCAGCCTACACATGGACAGCCCTACCTACGAGCAGTACTTC.

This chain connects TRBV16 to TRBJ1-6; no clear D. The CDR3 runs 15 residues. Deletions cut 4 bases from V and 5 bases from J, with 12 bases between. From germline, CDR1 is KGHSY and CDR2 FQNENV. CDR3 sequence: CASSRVHRDNSPLHF. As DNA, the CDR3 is TGTGCCAGCAGCCGAGTACACCGGGATAATTCACCCCTCCACTTT.

CDR3 in amino acids: CASSAGTDTQYF. The CDR3 DNA sequence: TGTGCCAGCAGCGCAGGGACAGATACGCAGTATTTT. The V and J genes are TRBV6-6 and TRBJ2-3; maybe TRBD1 (5 bases). Germline values: CDR1 MNHNY, CDR2 SVGAGI (reference sequence). The CDR3 runs 12 residues. Trimming took 6 bases from V and 3 from J, leaving 7 bases between them.

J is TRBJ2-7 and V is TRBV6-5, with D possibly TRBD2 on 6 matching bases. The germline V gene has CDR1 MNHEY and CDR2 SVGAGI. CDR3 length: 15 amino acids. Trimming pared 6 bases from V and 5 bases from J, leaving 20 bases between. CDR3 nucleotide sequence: TGTGCCAGCAGCGACCGGGGACTGACGGCCCACGAGCAGTACTTC. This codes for CASSDRGLTAHEQYF.

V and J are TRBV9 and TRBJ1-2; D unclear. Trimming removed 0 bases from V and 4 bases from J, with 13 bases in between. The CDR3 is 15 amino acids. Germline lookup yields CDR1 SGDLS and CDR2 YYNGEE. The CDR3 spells CASSVGSRSGYGYTF. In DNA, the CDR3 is TGTGCCAGCAGCGTAGGAAGCCGATCTGGCTATGGCTACACCTTC. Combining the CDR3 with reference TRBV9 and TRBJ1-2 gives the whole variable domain DSGVTQTPKHLITATGQRVTLRCSPRSGDLSVYWYQQSLDQGLQFLIQYYNGEERAKGNILERFSAQQFPDLHSELNLSSLELGDSALYFCASSVGSRSGYGYTFGSGTRLTVV.

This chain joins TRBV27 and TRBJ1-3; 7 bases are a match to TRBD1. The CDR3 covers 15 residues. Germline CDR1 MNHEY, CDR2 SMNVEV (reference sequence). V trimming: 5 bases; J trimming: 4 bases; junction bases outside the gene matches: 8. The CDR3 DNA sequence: TGTGCCAGCAGTAGTCGACAGGGCTCCGGAAACACCATATATTTT. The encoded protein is CASSSRQGSGNTIYF.

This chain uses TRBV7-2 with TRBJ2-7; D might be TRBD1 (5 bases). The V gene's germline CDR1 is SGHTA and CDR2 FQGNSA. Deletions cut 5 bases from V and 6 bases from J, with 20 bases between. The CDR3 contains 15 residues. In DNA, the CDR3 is TGTGCCAGCAGCCGCACTCGAGATGGACACTTCGAGCAGTACTTC. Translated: CASSRTRDGHFEQYF.

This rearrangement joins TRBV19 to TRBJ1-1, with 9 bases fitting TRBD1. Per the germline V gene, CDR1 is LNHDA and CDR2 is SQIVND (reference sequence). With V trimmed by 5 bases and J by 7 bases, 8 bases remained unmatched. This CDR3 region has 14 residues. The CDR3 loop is CASSLRDRDDEAFF. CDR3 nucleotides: TGTGCCAGTAGTCTTCGGGACAGGGACGATGAAGCTTTCTTT.

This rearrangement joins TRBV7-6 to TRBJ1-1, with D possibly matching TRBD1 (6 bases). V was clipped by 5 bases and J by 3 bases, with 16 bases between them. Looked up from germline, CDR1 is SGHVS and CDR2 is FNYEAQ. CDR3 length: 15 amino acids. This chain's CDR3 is CASSITGSGDTEAFF. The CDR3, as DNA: TGTGCCAGCAGCATTACAGGGTCGGGTGACACTGAAGCTTTCTTT.

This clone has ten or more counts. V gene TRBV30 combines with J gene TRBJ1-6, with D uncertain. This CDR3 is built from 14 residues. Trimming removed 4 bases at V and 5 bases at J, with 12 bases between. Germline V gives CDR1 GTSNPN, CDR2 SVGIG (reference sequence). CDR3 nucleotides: TGTGCCTGGACTTGGGCAGCAAATAATTCACCCCTCCACTTT. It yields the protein CAWTWAANNSPLHF. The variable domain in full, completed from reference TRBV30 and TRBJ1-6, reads SQTIHQWPATLVQPVGSPLSLECTVEGTSNPNLYWYRQAAGRGLQLLFYSVGIGQISSEVPQNLSASRPQDRQFILSSKKLLLSDSGFYLCAWTWAANNSPLHFGNGTRLTVT.

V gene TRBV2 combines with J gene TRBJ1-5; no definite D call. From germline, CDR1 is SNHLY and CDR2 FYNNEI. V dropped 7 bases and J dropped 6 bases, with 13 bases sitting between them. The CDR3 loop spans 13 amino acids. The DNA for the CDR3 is TGTGCCAGCACCCAGGCGAGGGTTCAGCCCCAGCATTTT. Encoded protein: CASTQARVQPQHF. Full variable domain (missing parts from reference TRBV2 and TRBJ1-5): EPEVTQTPSHQVTQMGQEVILRCVPISNHLYFYWYRQILGQKVEFLVSFYNNEISEKSEIFDDQFSVERPDGSNFTLKIRSTKLEDSAMYFCASTQARVQPQHFGDGTRLSIL.

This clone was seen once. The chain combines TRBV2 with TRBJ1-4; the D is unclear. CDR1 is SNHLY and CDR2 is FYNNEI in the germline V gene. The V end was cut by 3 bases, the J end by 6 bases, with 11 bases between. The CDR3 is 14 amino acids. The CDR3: CASSEIVADEKLFF. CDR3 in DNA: TGTGCCAGCAGTGAGATCGTTGCAGATGAAAAACTGTTTTTT.

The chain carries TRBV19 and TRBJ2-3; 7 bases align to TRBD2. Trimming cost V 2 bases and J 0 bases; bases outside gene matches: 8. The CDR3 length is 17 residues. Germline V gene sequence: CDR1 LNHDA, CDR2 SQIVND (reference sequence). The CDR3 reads CASSIRSQRGSTDTQYF. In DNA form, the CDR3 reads TGTGCCAGTAGTATAAGGTCGCAGCGGGGAAGCACAGATACGCAGTATTTT.

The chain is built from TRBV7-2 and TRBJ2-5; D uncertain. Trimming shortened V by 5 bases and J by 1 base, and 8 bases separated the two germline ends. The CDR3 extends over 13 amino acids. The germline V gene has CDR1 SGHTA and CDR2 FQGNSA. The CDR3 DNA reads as TGTGCCAGCAGCGCCCCCGGCCAAGAGACCCAGTACTTC. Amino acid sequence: CASSAPGQETQYF.

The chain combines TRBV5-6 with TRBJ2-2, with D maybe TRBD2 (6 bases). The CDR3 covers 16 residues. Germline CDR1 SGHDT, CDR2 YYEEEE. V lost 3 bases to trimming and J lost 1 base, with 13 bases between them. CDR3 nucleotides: TGTGCCAGCAGCTCGTGGGGGGACTGGAACACCGGGGAGCTGTTTTTT. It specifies CASSSWGDWNTGELFF.

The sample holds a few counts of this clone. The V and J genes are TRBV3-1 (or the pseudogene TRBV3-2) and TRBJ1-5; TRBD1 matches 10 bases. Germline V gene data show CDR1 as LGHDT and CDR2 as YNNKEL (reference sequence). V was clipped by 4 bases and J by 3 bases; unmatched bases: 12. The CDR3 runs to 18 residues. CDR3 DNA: TGTGCCAGCAGCCTAACCGGGACAGGGGATGAATTCAATCAGCCCCAGCATTTT. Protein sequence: CASSLTGTGDEFNQPQHF.

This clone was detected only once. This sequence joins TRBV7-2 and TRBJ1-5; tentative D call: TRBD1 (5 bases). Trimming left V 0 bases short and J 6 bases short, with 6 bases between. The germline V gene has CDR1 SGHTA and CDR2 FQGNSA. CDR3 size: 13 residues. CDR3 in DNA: TGTGCCAGCAGCTTAGCGGGGGGTCAGCCCCAGCATTTT. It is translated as CASSLAGGQPQHF.